This TCR beta chain was recorded in a study of OX40 agonist ivuxolimab in advanced cancers. With respect to the entire study: Ivuxolimab was an agonistic, fully human IgG2 monoclonal antibody directed against OX40 (CD134), a costimulatory receptor. Intravenous ivuxolimab was administered to patients every 2 weeks at six dose levels: 0.01, 0.1, 0.3, 1.5, 3 and 10 mg/kg. Among the roughly 52 dose-escalation patients, about 19 had hepatocellular carcinoma, around 15 melanoma, 9 renal cell carcinoma and 9 head and neck cancer. In the dose-escalation cohort, 82.7% of patients were male, and the mean age was about 55 years, with a range of about 23 to 90. Prior anti-PD-1, anti-PD-L1 or anti-CTLA-4 therapy was permitted, and approximately 42% of dose-escalation patients had received checkpoint inhibitors. Three dose-escalation patients achieved partial responses, one with hepatocellular carcinoma and two with cutaneous melanoma. The point of sequencing TCRbeta in the periphery was to test whether ivuxolimab changed TCR sequence diversity and drove clonal T-cell expansion. The paper describes the monotherapy dose-escalation part (N ≈ 51 patients) of the phase I trial of ivuxolimab.

The trial excluded patients who had a history of autoimmune disease or were on systemic immunosuppression. Peripheral blood for TCR sequencing was drawn from every dose cohort at baseline, at cycle 4 day 1 and at cycle 7 day 1. The samples were drawn from a first-in-human, open-label, multicenter phase I dose-escalation trial of ivuxolimab. The trial enrolled adults with locally advanced or metastatic head and neck squamous cell, hepatocellular, melanoma or renal cell carcinoma. Before TCR sequencing, CD4+ T cells and CD8+ T cells were sorted from peripheral blood as separate populations. Overall results and qualifications from the work: On average, CD8+ T cells showed more expanded clones than CD4+ T cells after ivuxolimab. Low levels of normalized T-cell clonal expansion were also seen in some patients who did not respond. Antigen specificity was not determined for the clonally expanded peripheral T cells. At doses of 0.1 to 3.0 mg/kg, clonal expansion of both CD4+ and CD8+ T cells in blood was seen between baseline and week 6. In partial responders in the 0.1-3.0 mg/kg groups, normalized peripheral clonal expansion was found to be among the lowest, especially among CD8+ T cells.

Including the terminal cysteine and phenylalanine, the CDR3 comprises 19 residues. The sequence is cut down to CDR3 DNA, 57 bases in frame from base 1. CDR1 and CDR2, per the germline V gene, are LGHNT and FRNRAP. The V and J ends are trimmed by 3 bases and 5 bases, leaving 23 bases between them. Turning to this clone: This clone's antigen is unknown. No much larger clonotype is one base removed from it; base qualities were not supplied.

Genomic DNA was extracted from sorted cells for sequencing of the TCRbeta CDR3 region. TCRbeta CDR3 regions were sequenced using the immunoSEQ Assay. Not all clones reach the TCRdb copy of this immuneACCESS table, which keeps in-frame sequences only. Checked studies attribute under half of the gap to unresolved V genes and leave the rest unexplained. Within this sample are some 70,000 clones, with about 86% of them counted one time only. The top ten clonotypes cover approximately 0.75% of the sample. The chain couples TRBV12-5 to TRBJ1-6; TRBD1 could be the D gene, as 6 bases match. This specimen consisted of CD4+ or CD8+ T cells sorted from blood, obtained in a trial of the OX40 agonist ivuxolimab. The sequence derives from an adult with an advanced solid tumor such as melanoma, head and neck, liver or kidney cancer. The CDR3 amino acid sequence is: CASGFSAGARNINNSPLHF. Here is the DNA: TGTGCTAGTGGTTTTTCGGCAGGGGCGCGTAATATTAATAATTCACCCCTCCACTTT.